This TCR beta chain is drawn from a study of T cell responses to AZD1222 COVID-19 vaccine. Assay: immunoSEQ multiplex PCR; the TCRdb copy retains only in-frame clones and omits some. The sample includes 95,000 to 150,000 clones, about nine tenths of them seen just once. Study-wide points: Spike-specific TCR breadth and depth both grew after two AZD1222 doses. Per reports, nearly half of all spike-specific TCRs target regions that are unmutated in variants.

The CDR3 extends over 14 amino acids. Germline V gives CDR1 SEHNR, CDR2 FQNEAQ (reference sequence). Trimming shortened V by 2 bases and J by 5 bases, and 9 bases separated the two germline ends. This clone was counted once. Antigen specificity is unknown. This clonotype was sampled from an adult in good health. The material sequenced was peripheral blood, taken on day 0 of AZD1222 vaccination. The gene calls are TRBV7-9 and TRBJ1-4; D gene uncertain. DNA of the CDR3: TGTGCCAGCAGCTTACAATCGCAGAATGAAAAACTGTTTTTT. It specifies CASSLQSQNEKLFF.